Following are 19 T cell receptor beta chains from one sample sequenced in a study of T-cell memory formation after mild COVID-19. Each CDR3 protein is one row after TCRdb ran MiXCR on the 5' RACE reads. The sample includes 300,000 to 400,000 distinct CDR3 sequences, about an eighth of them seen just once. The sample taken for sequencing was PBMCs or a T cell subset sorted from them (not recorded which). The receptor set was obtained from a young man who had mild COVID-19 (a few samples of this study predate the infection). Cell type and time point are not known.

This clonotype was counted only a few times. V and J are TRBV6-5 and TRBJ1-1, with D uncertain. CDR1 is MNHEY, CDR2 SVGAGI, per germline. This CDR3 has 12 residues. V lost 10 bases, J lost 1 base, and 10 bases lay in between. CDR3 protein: CATLTANTEAFF. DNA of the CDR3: TGTGCCACCCTAACGGCGAACACTGAAGCTTTCTTT.

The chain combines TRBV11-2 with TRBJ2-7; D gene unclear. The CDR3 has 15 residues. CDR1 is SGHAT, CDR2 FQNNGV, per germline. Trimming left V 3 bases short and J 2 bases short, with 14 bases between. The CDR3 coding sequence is TGTGCCAGCAGCTTTACGGGCGACTCTACCTACGAGCAGTACTTC. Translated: CASSFTGDSTYEQYF.

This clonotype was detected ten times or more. CDR3 nucleotide sequence: TGCGCCAGCAGCTTGGATCGGGGCTTCGGCTATGGCTACACCTTC. Protein: CASSLDRGFGYGYTF. The J gene is TRBJ1-2, the V gene TRBV5-1; D may be TRBD1 (5 bases). The CDR3 has 15 amino acids. V was shortened by 0 bases and J by 4 bases, with 13 bases between the two germline ends. In germline, CDR1 is SGHRS, CDR2 YFSETQ. Full variable domain (rest looked up from reference TRBV5-1 and TRBJ1-2): KAGVTQTPRYLIKTRGQQVTLSCSPISGHRSVSWYQQTPGQGLQFLFEYFSETQRNKGNFPGRFSGRQFSNSRSEMNVSTLELGDSALYLCASSLDRGFGYGYTFGSGTRLTVV.

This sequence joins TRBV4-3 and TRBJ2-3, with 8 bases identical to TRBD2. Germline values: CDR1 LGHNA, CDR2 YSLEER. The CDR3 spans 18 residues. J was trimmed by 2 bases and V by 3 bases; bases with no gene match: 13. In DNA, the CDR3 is TGCGCCAGCAGCCATGAAGCGGGGGCCCTCTCATCCACAGATACGCAGTATTTT. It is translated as CASSHEAGALSSTDTQYF.

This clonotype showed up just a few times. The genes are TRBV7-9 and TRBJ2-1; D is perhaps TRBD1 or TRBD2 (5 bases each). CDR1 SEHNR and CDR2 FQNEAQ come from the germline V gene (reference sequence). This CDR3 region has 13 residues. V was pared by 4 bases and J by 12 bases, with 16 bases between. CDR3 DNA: TGTGCCAGCAGCTACCCCGGGACCCCAAGGCAGTTCTTC. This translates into CASSYPGTPRQFF.

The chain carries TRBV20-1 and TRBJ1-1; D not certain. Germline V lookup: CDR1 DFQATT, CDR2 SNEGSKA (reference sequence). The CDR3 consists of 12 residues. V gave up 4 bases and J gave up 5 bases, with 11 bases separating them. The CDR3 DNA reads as TGCAGTGCTAAGGAAGGAGGGACTGAAGCTTTCTTT. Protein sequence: CSAKEGGTEAFF.

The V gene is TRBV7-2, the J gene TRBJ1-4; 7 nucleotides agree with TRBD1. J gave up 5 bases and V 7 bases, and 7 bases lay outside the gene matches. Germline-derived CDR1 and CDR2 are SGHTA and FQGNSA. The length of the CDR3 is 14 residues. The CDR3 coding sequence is TGTGCCAGCACCAGGGGACAGTTAAATGAAAAACTGTTTTTT. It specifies CASTRGQLNEKLFF. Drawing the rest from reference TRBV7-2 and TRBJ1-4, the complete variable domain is GAGVSQSPSNKVTEKGKDVELRCDPISGHTALYWYRQSLGQGLEFLIYFQGNSAPDKSGLPSDRFSAERTGGSVSTLTIQRTQQEDSAVYLCASTRGQLNEKLFFGSGTQLSVL.

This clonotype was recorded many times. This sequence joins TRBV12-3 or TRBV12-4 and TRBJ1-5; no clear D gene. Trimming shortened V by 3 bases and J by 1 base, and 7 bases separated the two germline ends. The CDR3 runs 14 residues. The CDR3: CASSFEGSNQPQHF. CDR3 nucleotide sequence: TGTGCCAGCAGTTTCGAGGGAAGCAATCAGCCCCAGCATTTT.

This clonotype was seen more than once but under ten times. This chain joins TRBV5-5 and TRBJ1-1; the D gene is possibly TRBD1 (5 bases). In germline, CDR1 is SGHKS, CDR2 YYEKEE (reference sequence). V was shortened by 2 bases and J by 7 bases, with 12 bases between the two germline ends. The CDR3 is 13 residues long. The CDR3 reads CASSFEGMDEAFF. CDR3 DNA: TGTGCCAGCAGCTTCGAGGGGATGGATGAAGCTTTCTTT.

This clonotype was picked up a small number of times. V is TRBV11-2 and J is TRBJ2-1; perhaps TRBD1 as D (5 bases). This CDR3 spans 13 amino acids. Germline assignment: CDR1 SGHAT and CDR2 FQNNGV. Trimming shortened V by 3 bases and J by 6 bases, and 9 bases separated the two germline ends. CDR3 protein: CASSFPTVNEQFF. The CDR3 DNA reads TGTGCCAGCAGCTTCCCGACAGTCAATGAGCAGTTCTTC. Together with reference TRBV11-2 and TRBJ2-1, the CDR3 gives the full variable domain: EAGVAQSPRYKIIEKRQSVAFWCNPISGHATLYWYQQILGQGPKLLIQFQNNGVVDDSQLPKDRFSAERLKGVDSTLKIQPAKLEDSAVYLCASSFPTVNEQFFGPGTRLTVL.

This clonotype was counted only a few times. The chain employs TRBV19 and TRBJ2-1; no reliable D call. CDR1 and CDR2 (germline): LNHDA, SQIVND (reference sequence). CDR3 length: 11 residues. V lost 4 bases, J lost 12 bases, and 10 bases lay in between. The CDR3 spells CASSNNRAQFF. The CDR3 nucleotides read TGTGCCAGTAGTAATAATCGTGCGCAGTTCTTC.

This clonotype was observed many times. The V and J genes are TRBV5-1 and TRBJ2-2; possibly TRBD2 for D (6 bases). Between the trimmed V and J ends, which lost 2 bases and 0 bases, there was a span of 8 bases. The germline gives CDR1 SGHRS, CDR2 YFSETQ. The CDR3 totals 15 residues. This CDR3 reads CASSFGGPNTGELFF. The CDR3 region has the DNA TGCGCCAGCAGCTTTGGAGGGCCGAACACCGGGGAGCTGTTTTTT.

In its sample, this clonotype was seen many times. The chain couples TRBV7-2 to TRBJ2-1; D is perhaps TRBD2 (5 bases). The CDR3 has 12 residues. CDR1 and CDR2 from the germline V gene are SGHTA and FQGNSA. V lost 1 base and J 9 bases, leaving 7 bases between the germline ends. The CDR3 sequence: CASSLGRGEQFF. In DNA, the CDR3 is TGTGCCAGCAGCTTAGGCCGGGGTGAGCAGTTCTTC.

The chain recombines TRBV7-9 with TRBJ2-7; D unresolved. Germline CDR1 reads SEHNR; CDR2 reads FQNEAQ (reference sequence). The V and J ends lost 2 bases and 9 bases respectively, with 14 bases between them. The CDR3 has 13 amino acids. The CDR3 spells CASSLSPEPVQYF. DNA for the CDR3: TGTGCCAGCAGCTTAAGTCCGGAACCTGTGCAGTACTTC.

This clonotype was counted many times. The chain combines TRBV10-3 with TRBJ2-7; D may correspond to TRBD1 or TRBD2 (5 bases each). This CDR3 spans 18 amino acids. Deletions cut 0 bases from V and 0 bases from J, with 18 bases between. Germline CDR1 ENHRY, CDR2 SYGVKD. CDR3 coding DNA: TGTGCCATCAGTGAGTCAATACTAACCAGGGACGTCTCCTACGAGCAGTACTTC. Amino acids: CAISESILTRDVSYEQYF.

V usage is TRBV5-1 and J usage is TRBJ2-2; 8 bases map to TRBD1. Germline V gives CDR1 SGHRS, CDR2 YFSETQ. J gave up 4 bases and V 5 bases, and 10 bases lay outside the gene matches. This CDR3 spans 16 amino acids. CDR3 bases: TGCGCCAGCAGACTCGGCCAGGGGGCGGCCACCGGGGAGCTGTTTTTT. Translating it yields CASRLGQGAATGELFF.

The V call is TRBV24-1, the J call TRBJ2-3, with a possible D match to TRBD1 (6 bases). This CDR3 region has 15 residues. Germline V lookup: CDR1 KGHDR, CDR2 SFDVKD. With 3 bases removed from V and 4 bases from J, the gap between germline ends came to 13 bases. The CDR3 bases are TGTGCCACCAGTGATCCCAGATCAGGGGCAGATACGCAGTATTTT. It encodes CATSDPRSGADTQYF.

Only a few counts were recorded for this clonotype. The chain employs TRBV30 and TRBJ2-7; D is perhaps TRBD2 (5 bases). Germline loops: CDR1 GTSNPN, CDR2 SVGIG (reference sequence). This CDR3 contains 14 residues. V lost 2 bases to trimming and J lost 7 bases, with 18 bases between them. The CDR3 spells CAWSWGAENPEQYF. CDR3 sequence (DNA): TGTGCCTGGAGTTGGGGAGCGGAGAACCCAGAGCAGTACTTC.

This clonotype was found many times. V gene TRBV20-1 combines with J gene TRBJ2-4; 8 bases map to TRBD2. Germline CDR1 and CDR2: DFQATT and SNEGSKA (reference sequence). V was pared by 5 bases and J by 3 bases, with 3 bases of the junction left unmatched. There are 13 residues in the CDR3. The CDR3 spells CSAPGTSKNIQYF. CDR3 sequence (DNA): TGCAGTGCTCCCGGGACTAGCAAAAACATTCAGTACTTC.